This is a list of T cell receptor beta chains from one sample in a study of blood T cell repertoires in COVID-19. Sequencing used immunoSEQ multiplex PCR; TCRdb keeps in-frame clones, though not all of them. This table has 200,000 to 300,000 clones, around 86% appearing once. The sequencing input was peripheral blood. All receptors derive from a woman aged 60-75 years with COVID-19, enrolled during active disease. CDR3s include the opening cysteine and the closing phenylalanine or tryptophan. Fields, in order: D gene, V gene, J gene, clone size, CDR3 DNA, CDR3 protein. The D gene is left open where the match is weak. Not every row has a clone size; where given, it reads once, few, many or a size class.

>TRBD1|TRBV5-1|TRBJ1-2|-
TGCGCCAGCAGCTGGGGACAGAACAACGGTGGCTACACCTTC
CASSWGQNNGGYTF
>TRBD2|TRBV27|TRBJ2-3|-
TGTGCCAGCAGTTTAAGCGGGATAAGCACAGATACGCAGTATTTT
CASSLSGISTDTQYF
>TRBD1|TRBV28|TRBJ1-2|-
TGTGCCAGCAGTCAGACCCCAGGGGGCTATGGCTACACCTTC
CASSQTPGGYGYTF
>TRBD1|TRBV30|TRBJ1-5|-
TGTGCCTGGACAGGGGGTGATAGCAATCAGCCCCAGCATTTT
CAWTGGDSNQPQHF
>TRBD1|TRBV15|TRBJ2-1|few
TGTGCCACCAGAGCCGGGGACAGGGGCTCCTACAATGAGCAGTTCTTC
CATRAGDRGSYNEQFF
>-|TRBV30|TRBJ2-2|once
TGTGCCTGGAGAAGACAGGCTGGAACCGGGGAGCTGTTTTTT
CAWRRQAGTGELFF
>-|TRBV6-2/TRBV6-3|TRBJ2-3|-
TGTGCCAGCAGTTACCCCGGCAGGGGCCCAGATACGCAGTATTTT
CASSYPGRGPDTQYF
>TRBD1|TRBV19|TRBJ2-2|-
TGTGCCAGTAGCCGACTCCCACAAGGTCAGGGGGTCACCGGGGAGCTGTTTTTT
CASSRLPQGQGVTGELFF
>-|TRBV11-2|TRBJ1-6|-
TGTGCCAGCATGAGAATCAGGGGTAATTCACCCCTCCACTTT
CASMRIRGNSPLHF
>TRBD1|TRBV4-1|TRBJ2-2|-
TGCGCCAGCAGCCAAGAGATCACAGGGGTCGGCACCGGGGAGCTGTTTTTT
CASSQEITGVGTGELFF
>TRBD1|TRBV2|TRBJ2-3|-
TGTGCCACCCAGACCGCTACAGGGGGCGCCGGCACAGATACGCAGTATTTT
CATQTATGGAGTDTQYF
>TRBD1|TRBV28|TRBJ1-5|-
TGTGCCAGCAGCCCCCTCCGGGACAGGGAAAATCAGCCCCAGCATTTT
CASSPLRDRENQPQHF
>-|TRBV30|TRBJ1-2|-
TGTGCCTGGAGCACAGGGAGAGGCTACACCTTC
CAWSTGRGYTF
>-|TRBV15|TRBJ1-2|-
TGTGCCACCAGCCGGCTACAGGGCACCTATGGCTACACCTTC
CATSRLQGTYGYTF
>TRBD2|TRBV6-1|TRBJ2-3|-
TGTGCCAGCAGTGAATTCCGGACTAGCGTAACAGATACGCAGTATTTT
CASSEFRTSVTDTQYF
>-|TRBV7-2|TRBJ1-3|-
TGTGCCAGCAGCTTAATTGTAGGGCAGGGCGTCGGAAACACCATATATTTT
CASSLIVGQGVGNTIYF
>TRBD2|TRBV7-8|TRBJ2-5|-
TGTGCCAGCAGCTTAGGGGACCGGCGGGAGGGGGAGACCCAGTACTTC
CASSLGDRREGETQYF
>TRBD1|TRBV30|TRBJ1-2|-
TGTGCCTGGAGTGTAGGACAGGCCCTTAACTATGGCTACACCTTC
CAWSVGQALNYGYTF
>TRBD1|TRBV30|TRBJ1-5|-
TGTGCCTGGAGGCCACCGACAGGGGCAGTGGTTCAGCCCCAGCATTTT
CAWRPPTGAVVQPQHF
>-|TRBV7-2|TRBJ1-2|-
TGTGCCAGCAGATTAGTTGGGAACAGGGCTGGCTACACCTTC
CASRLVGNRAGYTF
>TRBD1|TRBV6-6|TRBJ2-5|-
TGTGCCAGCAGTCCGCGGACAGGGCAAGAGACCCAGTACTTC
CASSPRTGQETQYF
>TRBD2|TRBV5-4|TRBJ2-7|-
TGTGCCAGCAGCCCCACCTCGGGACTAGCTTACGAGCAGTACTTC
CASSPTSGLAYEQYF
>-|TRBV20-1|TRBJ1-2|-
TGCAGTGCTAGTGAGGGAGCAATACGCTATGGCTACACCTTC
CSASEGAIRYGYTF
>TRBD2|TRBV4-3|TRBJ2-7|once
TGCGCCAGCAGCCGCGGGACTAACTACGAGCAGTACTTC
CASSRGTNYEQYF
>-|TRBV28|TRBJ2-3|-
TGTGCCAGCAGTTCCCGGAGGGGCGCGGGCCCAGATACGCAGTATTTT
CASSSRRGAGPDTQYF
>TRBD2|TRBV5-1|TRBJ2-2|once
TGCGCCAGCAGCGCCACAGCCGGGACTAGCGGAACCGGGGAGCTGTTTTTT
CASSATAGTSGTGELFF
>-|TRBV3-1/TRBV3-2|TRBJ1-1|-
TGTGCCAGCAGCCAAGAAGAGGGCATGGGGGCTTTCTTT
CASSQEEGMGAFF
>-|TRBV28|TRBJ1-6|-
TGTGCCAGCAGTTTATCCGGGTCTTCCACCTATAATTCACCCCTCCACTTT
CASSLSGSSTYNSPLHF
>TRBD1|TRBV6-5|TRBJ1-5|-
TGTGCCAGCACTAAGGGACAGGGTCCCACCAGGCCCCAGCATTTT
CASTKGQGPTRPQHF
>TRBD1|TRBV14|TRBJ1-3|-
TGTGCCAGCACCCGGGACAGAAACTCTGGAAACACCATATATTTT
CASTRDRNSGNTIYF
>-|TRBV7-6|TRBJ2-5|-
TGTGCCAGCAGCTTAGGGCGGCCCCGGGGGGAGACCCAGTACTTC
CASSLGRPRGETQYF
>TRBD2|TRBV20-1|TRBJ2-7|few
TGCAGTGCTAGTTGGTCACCCGGGACTAGCGGGAGTAAGACCCACGAGCAGTACTTC
CSASWSPGTSGSKTHEQYF
>-|TRBV29-1|TRBJ2-1|-
TGCAGCGCCTCCCGAGGTACTAGAGCTAATGAGCAGTTCTTC
CSASRGTRANEQFF
>TRBD1|TRBV29-1|TRBJ2-4|-
TGCAGCGTTGAAGATCTGGTGACAGGGGGTAAAAACATTCAGTACTTC
CSVEDLVTGGKNIQYF
>-|TRBV6-5|TRBJ2-3|-
TGTGCCAGCAGCCGGGGGACCATCACAGATACGCAGTATTTT
CASSRGTITDTQYF
>TRBD2|TRBV24-1|TRBJ2-1|-
TGTGCCACCAGTGGCCTTCTAGCGGGAGGGCCTCAGAATGAGCAGTTCTTC
CATSGLLAGGPQNEQFF
>TRBD1|TRBV18|TRBJ1-4|once
TGTGCCAGCTCACCGTTTACAGGGGCCATTAATGAAAAACTGTTTTTT
CASSPFTGAINEKLFF
>TRBD2|TRBV24-1|TRBJ2-2|few
TGTGCCACCAGTGACCTAGGGACTAGCTACGACTGGGGGACCGGGGAGCTGTTTTTT
CATSDLGTSYDWGTGELFF
>-|TRBV6-4|TRBJ1-1|-
TGTGCCAGCAGCCCCTCCGGTAGTACAGCTGAAGCTTTCTTT
CASSPSGSTAEAFF
>TRBD2|TRBV28|TRBJ2-1|-
TGTGCCAGCAGTTTAAGGGCTAGCGGGAGGGCAAGGTCCTACAATGAGCAGTTCTTC
CASSLRASGRARSYNEQFF
>-|TRBV21-1|TRBJ1-3|-
TGTGCCAGCAACTTCGAAGGAAACACCATATATTTT
CASNFEGNTIYF
>-|TRBV4-2|TRBJ2-7|-
TGTGCCAGCAGCCAGCTACCCGCCTACGAGCAGTACTTC
CASSQLPAYEQYF
>-|TRBV28|TRBJ1-5|-
TGTGCCAGCAGTTCGAGACAGGTCGGCAATCAGCCCCAGCATTTT
CASSSRQVGNQPQHF
>-|TRBV28|TRBJ2-1|many
TGTGCCAGCAGTTCGAGGAAGGGGAGGAATGAGCAGTTCTTC
CASSSRKGRNEQFF
>TRBD1|TRBV5-8|TRBJ2-5|-
TGTGCCAGCAGCCCAGGGACAGGGCCCATCCAAGAGACCCAGTACTTC
CASSPGTGPIQETQYF
>TRBD1|TRBV2|TRBJ2-1|once
TGTGCCGGAAGACAGGGCAGCTCCTACAATGAGCAGTTCTTC
CAGRQGSSYNEQFF
>TRBD1|TRBV28|TRBJ2-7|-
TGTGCCATCCGAGACAGGGGAAGGGGCGAGCAGTACTTC
CAIRDRGRGEQYF
>TRBD1|TRBV5-6|TRBJ2-2|-
TGTGCCAGCAGCCCGGACAGGGAGAACACCGGGGAGCTGTTTTTT
CASSPDRENTGELFF
>TRBD1|TRBV27|TRBJ1-5|-
TGTGCCAGCAGTCCAAGGACAGGGCTCAATCAGCCCCAGCATTTT
CASSPRTGLNQPQHF
>TRBD1|TRBV19|TRBJ2-7|few
TGTGCCAGTAGCCTGGACAGGGACTACGAGCAGTACTTC
CASSLDRDYEQYF
>-|TRBV7-9|TRBJ1-1|-
TGTGCCAGCAGCTTGACAGGAGGTGAAGCTTTCTTT
CASSLTGGEAFF
>-|TRBV9|TRBJ2-2|-
TGTGCCAGCCAACACGCGAACACCGGGGAGCTGTTTTTT
CASQHANTGELFF
>TRBD2|TRBV4-1|TRBJ2-7|-
TGCGCCAGCAGCCAAGCGGTCGGGACTAGCACCCACGAGCAGTACTTC
CASSQAVGTSTHEQYF